This T cell receptor (beta chain) was observed in a study of blood T cells in healthy people across ages. The authors ran a second PCR of roughly 6 to 12 cycles using a sample-barcoded 5' primer and a J-beta primer mix. TCRdb redid the calling of the 5' RACE reads with MiXCR, one entry per CDR3 protein. Altogether about 1.5 million distinct CDR3 sequences are present, roughly 40% being singletons, with the ten largest covering 7% to 9.5%. The CDR3 consists of 14 residues. CDR1 MNHEY and CDR2 SVGAGI come from the germline V gene. Study observations and caveats: TCR beta diversity tracked closely with naive T cell percentage. What prevented conclusive comparison of naive and antigen-experienced cells was that PBMCs were unsorted.

Details on this clonotype: The antigen is undetermined. The junction departs from the called germline gene at one end, perhaps through a read error.

This TCR derives from a woman aged 18-29 years in good health. This sequence joins TRBV6-5 and TRBJ2-5; the match to TRBD2 covers 8 bases. Sequences were obtained from blood. The CDR3 loop reads CVSSMGLGTNEQYF. DNA for the CDR3: TGTGTCAGCAGCATGGGACTAGGGACCAATGAGCAGTACTTC.